These T cell receptor beta chains were read from a single sample in a study of T cells in Graves' hyperthyroidism and ophthalmopathy. TCRdb recomputed calls from the multiplex PCR reads with MiXCR, one row per CDR3 protein. The table shows under 350,000 distinct CDR3 sequences, with about 15% occurring only once. Sequencing input: blood. All receptors come from a woman aged 60-75 years with Graves' ophthalmopathy. CDR3s include the opening cysteine and the closing phenylalanine or tryptophan. A D gene is named only where the DNA matches it firmly. Size is stated as how often the clone was seen (once, few, many) or a class if it is expanded.

TRBD2,TRBV5-4,TRBJ2-1,once,TGTGCCAGCAGCGCCTGGACTAGCGGGGGCCTTGAGCAGTTCTTC,CASSAWTSGGLEQFF
NA,TRBV7-3,TRBJ2-4,many,TGTGCCAGCAGCAAGACTAGTCAGGCCACTCAGTACTTC,CASSKTSQATQYF
NA,TRBV9,TRBJ2-1,few,TGTGCCAGCAGCGTAGAGCCGTTGGAAAATGAGCAGTTCTTC,CASSVEPLENEQFF
NA,TRBV7-2,TRBJ2-7,many,TGTGCCAGCAGCTCCCGTCGTGGGGGGCTCTCCTACGAGCAGTACTTC,CASSSRRGGLSYEQYF
NA,TRBV6-1,TRBJ2-7,many,TGTGCCAGCAGCCGACCAGCGGGTCACGAGCAGTACTTC,CASSRPAGHEQYF
TRBD1,TRBV11-2,TRBJ1-1,many,TGTGCCAGCAGCTTTAAGACAGGGTTTAGGGGCACTGAAGCTTTCTTT,CASSFKTGFRGTEAFF
NA,TRBV12-3/TRBV12-4,TRBJ1-4,many,TGTGCCAGCAGTTTTGGGTTTTTCGCAGGAACCCATGAAAAACTGTTTTTT,CASSFGFFAGTHEKLFF
TRBD2,TRBV5-1,TRBJ2-7,many,TGCGCCAGCAGCTCGAGGACGGGGGGAGGCGAGCAGTACTTC,CASSSRTGGGEQYF
NA,TRBV28,TRBJ2-7,many,TGTGCCAGCAGTTTAGCAGGGAGCGATTACGAGCAGTACTTC,CASSLAGSDYEQYF
NA,TRBV3-1,TRBJ1-1,many,TGTGCCAGCAGTCGAATCCCAGGGACGGGGAACACTGAAGCTTTCTTT,CASSRIPGTGNTEAFF